This T cell receptor beta chain emerged from a study of T cell responses to AZD1222 COVID-19 vaccine. The protocol was immunoSEQ multiplex PCR, while the TCRdb copy is restricted to in-frame clones and leaves out a portion. The sample has roughly 70,000 clones; roughly 89% are singletons. The CDR3 is 14 amino acids. The germline V and J ends were trimmed by 7 bases and 0 bases, with 10 bases remaining between them. Germline values: CDR1 SNHLY, CDR2 FYNNEI. The study pooled second doses at about 4 or about 12 weeks. This clone has a handful of counts. The target antigen is unknown. Findings and caveats of the study: Spike-specific TCR breadth and depth rose after two AZD1222 doses. Females outnumbered males among donors, who were mostly white British; clonal diversity was possibly underestimated.

The chain carries TRBV2 and TRBJ1-5; D gene unclear. This sample comprised peripheral blood, obtained 28 days after the second AZD1222 dose. This clonotype originated in an adult who received the AZD1222 COVID-19 vaccine. Written as DNA, the CDR3 is TGTGCCAGCACGCAACTTCATAGCAATCAGCCCCAGCATTTT. Its translation is CASTQLHSNQPQHF.